The sample holds many counts of the clone carrying this T cell receptor (beta chain). The length of the CDR3 is 14 residues. The V and J ends lost 1 base and 7 bases respectively, with 14 bases between them. The V gene's germline CDR1 is DFQATT and CDR2 SNEGSKA (reference sequence). These data are taken from a study of tumor and adjacent non-tumor tissue in lung cancer. Study at large: Histology: about twelve adenocarcinoma, a couple of squamous cell carcinoma, 1 small cell lung cancer. The patients, roughly 9 men and five or six women, were about 30 to 76 with stage I to III disease.

RNA was extracted from bulk tissue without any cell sorting. Donors were chemotherapy-naive, newly diagnosed lung cancer surgical patients in China, August–late 2014. TCRbeta libraries were built with three rounds of nested PCR, modified from ARM-PCR. In TCRdb, the multiplex PCR reads were re-called with MiXCR into one record per CDR3 protein. The sample gives roughly 220,000 distinct CDR3 sequences, 71% of which show up once; around 27% is in the top ten. The chain links TRBV20-1 to TRBJ1-5; tentative D call: TRBD1 (5 bases). The source of this sequence is a man aged 60-69 years with non-small cell lung cancer. Sequenced material: lung tumor tissue. CDR3 sequence: CSARAQGLEQPQHF. The CDR3 region has the DNA TGCAGTGCTAGAGCTCAGGGTTTAGAGCAGCCCCAGCATTTT.